Presented here are 28 T cell receptor beta chains from one specimen sequenced in a study of T-cell reconstitution after alpha-beta-depleted transplantation in children. TCRbeta library construction was performed incorporating unique molecular identifiers. MiXCR, applied by TCRdb to the PCR reads, yields one record per CDR3 protein. The table shows approximately 420,000 distinct CDR3 sequences, with approximately 10% occurring only once. The material sequenced was PBMCs from the stem cell graft donor, taken from the stem cell graft. The receptors derive from a human donor who donated a stem cell graft to a child with acute myeloid leukemia.

This clonotype appeared a single time. A read error may produce the germline difference seen at one junction end. The J gene is TRBJ2-1, the V gene TRBV5-4; D perhaps matches TRBD1 (6 bases). The length of the CDR3 is 13 residues. From germline, CDR1 is SGHNT and CDR2 YYREEE (reference sequence). CDR3 coding DNA: TGTGCCAGCAGCGGGGGACATAACAATGGGCAGTTCTTC. Amino acid sequence: CASSGGHNNGQFF.

This clonotype was detected a few times. The J gene is TRBJ2-4, the V gene TRBV2; possible D gene TRBD2, 6 bases. There are 11 residues in the CDR3. Germline lookup yields CDR1 SNHLY and CDR2 FYNNEI. V lost 8 bases to trimming and J lost 6 bases, with 8 bases between them. The CDR3 DNA reads as TGTGCCAGCTCCGGGGGAAACATTCAGTACTTC. Its translation: CASSGGNIQYF.

The chain uses TRBV27 and TRBJ2-1; TRBD2 matches at 12 bases. V trimming: 3 bases; J trimming: 0 bases; junction bases outside the gene matches: 12. Germline V gene sequence: CDR1 MNHEY, CDR2 SMNVEV (reference sequence). The CDR3 covers 20 residues. The CDR3 spells CASSLGLAGGWGSSYNEQFF. Written as DNA, the CDR3 is TGTGCCAGCAGTTTGGGGCTAGCGGGAGGGTGGGGGAGCTCCTACAATGAGCAGTTCTTC.

The chain links TRBV7-2 to TRBJ2-1; 9 nucleotides align to TRBD2. The length of the CDR3 is 14 residues. CDR1 is SGHTA, CDR2 FQGNSA, per germline. J was trimmed by 3 bases and V by 7 bases; bases with no gene match: 4. In nucleotides, the CDR3 is TGTGCCAGCAAAGGCGGGGGGGTCTACAATGAGCAGTTCTTC. It encodes CASKGGGVYNEQFF. The complete variable domain, with remaining parts taken from reference TRBV7-2 and TRBJ2-1, reads GAGVSQSPSNKVTEKGKDVELRCDPISGHTALYWYRQSLGQGLEFLIYFQGNSAPDKSGLPSDRFSAERTGGSVSTLTIQRTQQEDSAVYLCASKGGGVYNEQFFGPGTRLTVL.

This clonotype was found many times. The chain couples TRBV20-1 to TRBJ1-2; possibly TRBD1 for D (6 bases). Germline V lookup: CDR1 DFQATT, CDR2 SNEGSKA (reference sequence). This CDR3 has 13 amino acids. V was clipped by 5 bases and J by 3 bases, with 13 bases between them. DNA of the CDR3: TGCAGTGCTTTCAGGGGATGGGACTATGGCTACACCTTC. It yields the protein CSAFRGWDYGYTF.

The gene calls are TRBV6-2 or TRBV6-3 and TRBJ2-5; D gene ambiguous. This CDR3 region has 12 residues. Germline V lookup: CDR1 MNHEY, CDR2 SVGEGT. V was shortened by 6 bases and J by 6 bases, with 11 bases between the two germline ends. The CDR3 region has the DNA TGTGCCAGCAGCCGCCCCCTACAGACCCAGTACTTC. It specifies CASSRPLQTQYF.

This clonotype has a handful of counts. J is TRBJ1-2 and V is TRBV20-1, with 7 bases identical to TRBD1. CDR3 length equals 12 residues. The germline V gene has CDR1 DFQATT and CDR2 SNEGSKA (reference sequence). Germline trimming cut 5 bases from V and 4 bases from J; bases unmatched to any gene: 4. The CDR3 DNA follows: TGCAGTGCTCAGACAGGGCCCTATGGCTACACCTTC. It translates to CSAQTGPYGYTF.

This clonotype came up many times. This chain joins TRBV12-3 or TRBV12-4 and TRBJ1-1; D unresolved. The CDR3 is 12 residues long. The V gene lost 3 bases and the J gene lost 3 bases, with 5 bases spanning the gap. CDR3 region: CASSFGYTEAFF. The CDR3, as DNA: TGTGCCAGCAGTTTCGGGTACACTGAAGCTTTCTTT.

On this clonotype itself: The junction departs from germline at one end; a sequencing error may be responsible. The chain couples TRBV3-1 to TRBJ1-2; D call uncertain. The CDR3 runs to 15 residues. Germline V gives CDR1 LGHDT, CDR2 YNNKEL (reference sequence). CDR3 nucleotide sequence: TGTGCCACCAGCCAAGGCGCACAAGAATCGTATGGCTACACCTTC. It is translated as CATSQGAQESYGYTF.

The chain recombines TRBV2 with TRBJ2-6; the D is unclear. The CDR3 extends over 15 amino acids. Trimming pared 4 bases from V and 1 base from J, leaving 8 bases between. Germline V gene data show CDR1 as SNHLY and CDR2 as FYNNEI. CDR3: CASSAPRSGANVLTF. The CDR3 DNA reads TGTGCCAGCAGTGCGCCTAGATCTGGGGCCAACGTCCTGACTTTC.

As DNA, the CDR3 is TGTGCCAGCACCCTCGATGGCGGGGAGCAGTACTTC. Protein sequence: CASTLDGGEQYF. The genes are TRBV6-2 or TRBV6-3 and TRBJ2-7; a possible D gene is TRBD2 (5 bases). V was cut by 7 bases and J by 7 bases, with 14 bases left in between. Germline lookup yields CDR1 MNHEY and CDR2 SVGEGT. This CDR3 has 12 amino acids.

V gene TRBV2 combines with J gene TRBJ2-1; 13 nucleotides line up with TRBD2. The CDR3 extends over 15 amino acids. Trimming removed 6 bases from V and 9 bases from J; junction bases left unmatched: 8. The germline CDR1 and CDR2 sequences are SNHLY and FYNNEI. CDR3 nucleotides: TGTGCCAGCAGCTCCGGGACTAGCGGGGTTATTGAGCAGTTCTTC. This codes for CASSSGTSGVIEQFF.

This clonotype was detected ten times or more. This chain joins TRBV28 and TRBJ1-1; D may be TRBD1 (6 bases). CDR1 MDHEN and CDR2 SYDVKM come from the germline V gene. This CDR3 contains 14 residues. V was pared by 8 bases and J by 0 bases, with 13 bases between. CDR3 residues: CASLTGGLNTEAFF. As DNA, the CDR3 is TGTGCCAGCCTCACGGGGGGCCTGAACACTGAAGCTTTCTTT.

This clonotype came up many times. The rearrangement uses TRBV5-1 and TRBJ2-5, with D hard to call. CDR3 length: 16 residues. Germline lookup yields CDR1 SGHRS and CDR2 YFSETQ. Trimming removed 2 bases at V and 4 bases at J, with 18 bases between. CDR3 sequence (DNA): TGCGCCAGCAGCTTATTGGCAGAACGTCCCCGAGAGACCCAGTACTTC. Its translation is CASSLLAERPRETQYF.

This clonotype occurred a few times. J is TRBJ1-4 and V is TRBV7-2; the D is unclear. Trimming removed 1 base at V and 4 bases at J, with 10 bases between. Germline-derived CDR1 and CDR2 are SGHTA and FQGNSA. The CDR3 is 15 residues long. CDR3 residues: CASSLGDLYNEKLFF. DNA for the CDR3: TGTGCCAGCAGCTTAGGAGATCTATATAATGAAAAACTGTTTTTT.

There are many counts of this clonotype. The chain is built from TRBV29-1 and TRBJ2-3, with TRBD2 matching over 14 bases. Germline V gives CDR1 SQVTM, CDR2 ANQGSEA. Trimming took 4 bases from V and 2 from J; bases not matched to a gene: 2. This CDR3 is built from 15 residues. The CDR3 loop reads CSVATSGGATDTQYF. CDR3 nucleotide sequence: TGCAGCGTTGCGACTAGCGGGGGGGCCACAGATACGCAGTATTTT.

This chain uses TRBV20-1 with TRBJ2-1, with 13 bases identical to TRBD2. In germline, CDR1 is DFQATT, CDR2 SNEGSKA (reference sequence). J was trimmed by 7 bases and V by 3 bases; bases with no gene match: 6. The length of the CDR3 is 15 residues. The CDR3 nucleotides read TGCAGTGCTAGCAAACTAGCGGGAGGGTGGAATGAGCAGTTCTTC. Encoded protein: CSASKLAGGWNEQFF.

This clonotype occurred many times. V usage is TRBV6-1 and J usage is TRBJ2-3; D perhaps matches TRBD2 (5 bases). Trimming pared 8 bases from V and 1 base from J, leaving 10 bases between. This CDR3 region has 13 residues. Germline CDR1 MNHNS, CDR2 SASEGT. The CDR3 sequence: CASRGSGTDTQYF. As DNA, the CDR3 is TGTGCCAGCCGGGGATCTGGCACAGATACGCAGTATTTT.

The rearrangement uses TRBV7-9 and TRBJ2-7; D possibly uses TRBD1 or TRBD2 (6 bases each). V was pared by 5 bases and J by 5 bases, with 13 bases between. The CDR3 totals 13 residues. The germline gives CDR1 SEHNR, CDR2 FQNEAQ (reference sequence). The chain's CDR3 is CASSQPGADEQYF. In DNA form, the CDR3 reads TGTGCCAGCAGCCAGCCGGGGGCGGACGAGCAGTACTTC.

For this clonotype: This may be a read error, as it is one base from a much larger clone. This sequence joins TRBV29-1 and TRBJ2-3; TRBD2 agrees at 9 bases. The germline CDR1 and CDR2 sequences are SQVTM and ANQGSEA. This CDR3 is built from 13 residues. This chain's CDR3 is CSTSGTSPDTLYF. CDR3 DNA: TGCAGCACGTCCGGGACTAGCCCAGATACGCTGTATTTT.

The CDR3 DNA follows: TGTGCCAGCAGGGTAGCAGGGTCCTACAATGAGCAGTTCTTC. Its translation: CASRVAGSYNEQFF. The V gene is TRBV6-1, the J gene TRBJ2-1; possible D gene TRBD1, 5 bases. Germline lookup yields CDR1 MNHNS and CDR2 SASEGT. Trimming took 6 bases from V and 1 from J, leaving 10 bases between them. The CDR3 totals 14 residues.

This clonotype was seen repeatedly, ten times or more. This sequence joins TRBV20-1 and TRBJ2-7, with D unresolved. Germline assignment: CDR1 DFQATT and CDR2 SNEGSKA (reference sequence). CDR3 size: 13 residues. V lost 0 bases to trimming and J lost 1 base, with 7 bases between them. The CDR3 protein is CSARDARSYEQYF. The CDR3 DNA follows: TGCAGTGCTAGAGATGCGCGTTCCTACGAGCAGTACTTC.

This clonotype has only a few counts. The chain employs TRBV12-3 or TRBV12-4 and TRBJ2-5; D is ambiguous. This CDR3 is built from 15 residues. The germline V and J ends were trimmed by 1 base and 2 bases, with 11 bases remaining between them. The CDR3 protein is CASSLGMVGQETQYF. Here the CDR3 DNA reads TGTGCCAGCAGTTTAGGGATGGTTGGGCAAGAGACCCAGTACTTC.

This clonotype was seen at least ten times. The chain has TRBV7-9 and TRBJ2-3; 9 bases agree with TRBD2. CDR1 is SEHNR and CDR2 is FQNEAQ in the germline V gene (reference sequence). The CDR3 totals 16 residues. Losses at the gene ends were 4 bases for V and 1 base for J; bases not matched to a gene: 6. CDR3 sequence: CASSSRSSGGTDTQYF. DNA for the CDR3: TGTGCCAGCAGCTCTAGGTCTAGCGGGGGCACAGATACGCAGTATTTT.

This clonotype appeared a few times. This chain links TRBV12-3 or TRBV12-4 with TRBJ1-1; D is unresolved. This CDR3 has 13 amino acids. V was cut by 6 bases and J by 2 bases, with 10 bases left in between. The CDR3, as DNA: TGTGCCAGCAGGGGGAGGGATAACACTGAAGCTTTCTTT. It codes for CASRGRDNTEAFF.

Many counts were recorded for this clonotype. This rearrangement joins TRBV12-3 or TRBV12-4 to TRBJ2-4; tentatively, D is TRBD2 (5 bases). Trimming cost V 3 bases and J 0 bases, with 6 bases left between them. The CDR3 sequence is 14 residues long. CDR3 protein: CASSFGVAKNIQYF. The CDR3 DNA reads as TGTGCCAGCAGTTTCGGGGTAGCCAAAAACATTCAGTACTTC.

A word on this clonotype: Given a much more abundant clone one base away, this may be a read error. The CDR3 reads CASSLHPGETQYF. In DNA form, the CDR3 reads TGTGCCAGCAGTTTACACCCCGGAGAGACCCAGTACTTC. The V call is TRBV27, the J call TRBJ2-5; D remains unclear. This CDR3 has 13 amino acids. V was trimmed by 2 bases and J by 4 bases, leaving 8 bases between them. CDR1 and CDR2 (germline): MNHEY, SMNVEV (reference sequence).

Many counts were recorded for this clonotype. The chain couples TRBV5-1 to TRBJ2-4, with 7 bases lining up with TRBD1. Losses at the gene ends were 4 bases for V and 3 bases for J; bases not matched to a gene: 4. Per germline, CDR1 SGHRS and CDR2 YFSETQ. The CDR3 spans 14 residues. DNA for the CDR3: TGCGCCAGCAGCATGGGACAGCTCAAAAACATTCAGTACTTC. This encodes CASSMGQLKNIQYF.